Sequencing of this T cell receptor (beta chain) was carried out in a study of response to subunit inactivated influenza vaccine. General observations from the study: Only a handful of new T cells, the authors suggested, are recruited with each seasonal influenza vaccination.

TCRdb re-called the RT-PCR reads through MiXCR, storing one row per CDR3 protein. The table includes a few hundred thousand distinct CDR3 sequences, about 20% detected once. This CDR3 contains 18 residues. Germline-derived CDR1 and CDR2 are MDHEN and SYDVKM. Germline trimming cut 6 bases from V and 3 bases from J; bases unmatched to any gene: 14. This clonotype was counted a few times. Its antigen is still unknown. The input for sequencing was PBMCs from blood, taken approximately 20 months after vaccination. This sequence was found in a man between 45 and 75 years old who received an inactivated influenza vaccine. V gene TRBV28 combines with J gene TRBJ2-3; 11 nucleotides agree with TRBD1. CDR3 bases: TGTGCCAGCAGCCCCCTTCTGGGGACAGGGGGGATTACAGATACGCAGTATTTT. Protein product: CASSPLLGTGGITDTQYF.